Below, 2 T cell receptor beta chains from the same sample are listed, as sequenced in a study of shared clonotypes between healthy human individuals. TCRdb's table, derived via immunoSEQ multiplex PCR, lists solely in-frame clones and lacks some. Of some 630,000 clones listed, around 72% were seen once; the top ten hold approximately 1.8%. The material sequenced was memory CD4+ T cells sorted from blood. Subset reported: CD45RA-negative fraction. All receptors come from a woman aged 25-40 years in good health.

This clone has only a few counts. In nucleotides, the CDR3 is TGTGCCAGCAGCTTTATTGGGGTCCAGCCCCAGCATTTT. Its protein is CASSFIGVQPQHF. This rearrangement joins TRBV28 to TRBJ1-5; D gene uncertain. V shed 6 bases and J shed 7 bases, with 13 bases lying between them. Germline-derived CDR1 and CDR2 are MDHEN and SYDVKM. This CDR3 is built from 13 residues.

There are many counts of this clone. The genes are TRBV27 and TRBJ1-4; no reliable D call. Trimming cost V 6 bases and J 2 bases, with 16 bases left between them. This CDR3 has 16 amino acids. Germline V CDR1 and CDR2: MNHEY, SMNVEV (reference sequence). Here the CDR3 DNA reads TGTGCCAGCAGGAGGACGGGTGTTGGGACTAATGAAAAACTGTTTTTT. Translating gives CASRRTGVGTNEKLFF. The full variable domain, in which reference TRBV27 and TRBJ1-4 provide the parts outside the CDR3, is EAQVTQNPRYLITVTGKKLTVTCSQNMNHEYMSWYRQDPGLGLRQIYYSMNVEVTDKGDVPEGYKVSRKEKRNFPLILESPSPNQTSLYFCASRRTGVGTNEKLFFGSGTQLSVL.